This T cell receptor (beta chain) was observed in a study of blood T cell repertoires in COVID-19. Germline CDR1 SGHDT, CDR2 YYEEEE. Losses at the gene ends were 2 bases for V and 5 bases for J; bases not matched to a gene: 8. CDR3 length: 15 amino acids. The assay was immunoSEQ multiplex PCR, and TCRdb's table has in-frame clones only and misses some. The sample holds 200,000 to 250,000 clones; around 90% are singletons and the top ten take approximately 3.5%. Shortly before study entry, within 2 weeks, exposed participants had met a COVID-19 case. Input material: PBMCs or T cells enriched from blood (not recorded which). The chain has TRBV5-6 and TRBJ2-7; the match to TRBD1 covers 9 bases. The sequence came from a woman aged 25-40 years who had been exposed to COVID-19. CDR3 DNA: TGTGCCAGCAGCTTTTCACCACAGGGGGCGGACGAGCAGTACTTC. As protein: CASSFSPQGADEQYF.